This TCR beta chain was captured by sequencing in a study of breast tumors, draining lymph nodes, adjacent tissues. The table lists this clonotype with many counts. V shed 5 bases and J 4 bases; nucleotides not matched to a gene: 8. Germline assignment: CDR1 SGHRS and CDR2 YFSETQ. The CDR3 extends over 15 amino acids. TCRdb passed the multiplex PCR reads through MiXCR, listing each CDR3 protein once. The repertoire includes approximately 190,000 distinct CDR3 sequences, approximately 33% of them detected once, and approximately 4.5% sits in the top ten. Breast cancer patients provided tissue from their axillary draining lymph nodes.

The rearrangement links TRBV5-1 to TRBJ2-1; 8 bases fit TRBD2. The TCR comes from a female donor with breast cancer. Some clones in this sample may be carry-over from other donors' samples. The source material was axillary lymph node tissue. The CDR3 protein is CASSPMSGGYNEQFF. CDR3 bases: TGCGCCAGCAGTCCCATGAGCGGGGGATACAATGAGCAGTTCTTC. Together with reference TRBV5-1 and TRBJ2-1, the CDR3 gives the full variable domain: KAGVTQTPRYLIKTRGQQVTLSCSPISGHRSVSWYQQTPGQGLQFLFEYFSETQRNKGNFPGRFSGRQFSNSRSEMNVSTLELGDSALYLCASSPMSGGYNEQFFGPGTRLTVL.